This entry describes one T cell receptor (beta chain). Its antigen remains unknown. The time point was: week 23, last vaccination. Topical imiquimod accompanied each vaccine dose, which consisted of 300 ug of mutant IDH1 20-mer peptide. The sample originates from a study of a mutant IDH1 vaccine in newly diagnosed glioma. Study information: Patients received vaccination from 4-6 weeks after radiotherapy alone, or with temozolomide cycles. Antecedent treatment encompassed radiotherapy, temozolomide, or their combination; the majority received both. Study observations and caveats: Apparently, pseudoprogression bore no relation to changes among the top peripheral T cell clonotypes.

Sequenced by immunoSEQ multiplex PCR; TCRdb stores in-frame clones only, minus some. The sample lists 9,500 to 12,000 clones; approximately 88% were seen once. Sequencing used PBMCs, obtained from a glioma patient whose treatment included an IDH1 peptide vaccine. This TCR was sampled from a woman in her thirties or forties with glioma. Some clones in this sample may be carry-over from other donors' samples.

CDR3: CASSSSIQGKGPQHF. In nucleotides, the CDR3 is TGTGCCAGCTCAAGCTCCATACAGGGGAAAGGGCCCCAGCATTTT. The genes are TRBV18 and TRBJ1-5, with 7 bases fitting TRBD1. The germline V gene encodes CDR1 KGHSH and CDR2 LQKENI. The CDR3 loop spans 15 amino acids. Trimming cost V 5 bases and J 9 bases; bases outside gene matches: 13.